This TCR beta chain comes out of a study of blood T cell repertoires in COVID-19. Study overall: The study drew acute and convalescent COVID-19 samples from the United States, Italy and Spain. Sources were T cells, B-cell-depleted T cells, or PBMCs; the material itself was cDNA or gDNA.

In the authors' methods: The authors estimated nucleated cell counts from reference gene primer amplification. Sequencing used immunoSEQ multiplex PCR; TCRdb keeps in-frame clones, though not all of them. V, J and clone size are taken as reported in that table, and D and trimming were inferred from the DNA itself. The sample carries about 210,000 clones, 84% recorded once. With V trimmed by 7 bases and J by 3 bases, 14 bases remained unmatched. The CDR3 is made up of 17 amino acids. The V gene's germline CDR1 is SGHRS and CDR2 YFSETQ. The chain recombines TRBV5-1 with TRBJ2-2; 8 nucleotides agree with TRBD1. The sample taken for sequencing was peripheral blood. The sequence derives from a woman aged 45 to 65 with active or convalescent COVID-19. The CDR3 DNA reads as TGCGCCAGCCGTTATCCGGGACAGGCCGGAGACACCGGGGAGCTGTTTTTT. Translation gives CASRYPGQAGDTGELFF.